A selection of T cell receptor beta chains follows, all from one sample in a study of T-cell reconstitution after alpha-beta-depleted transplantation in children. TCRdb processed the PCR reads anew with MiXCR; each CDR3 protein has one entry. The sample has almost 400,000 distinct CDR3 sequences; around 21% are singletons. Sequenced material: PBMCs from the stem cell graft donor, taken from the stem cell graft. The origin of the receptors is a human donor who donated a stem cell graft to a child with acute myeloid leukemia. CDR3s include the opening cysteine and the closing phenylalanine or tryptophan. The order of the fields is J gene, V gene, clone size, CDR3 length, CDR3 protein. For some rows the clone size is stated as once, few or many, or as a class when expanded; others skip it.

TRBJ2-7 TRBV5-5 - 15 CASRSRDRALDEQYF
TRBJ2-3 TRBV10-3 many 17 CAISGASGASATDTQYF
TRBJ2-1 TRBV10-3 many 15 CAISESLGSYNEQFF
TRBJ2-6 TRBV7-9 - 17 CASSLFTETAGANVLTF
TRBJ2-1 TRBV28 few 13 CASSSGPNNEQFF
TRBJ2-1 TRBV11-2 - 12 CASSTRTGEQFF
TRBJ2-5 TRBV5-1 - 12 CASSWDRENSSF
TRBJ2-3 TRBV5-1 few 15 CASSPQRTGADTQYF
TRBJ1-1 TRBV27 few 14 CASSARQGMTEAFF
TRBJ2-1 TRBV5-1 - 16 CASSSRTSGTGNEQFF
TRBJ1-1 TRBV5-1 few 12 CASSLGGVEAFF
TRBJ2-1 TRBV5-1 few 15 CASSLERGSYNEQFF
TRBJ2-7 TRBV7-2 few 14 CASSYRGAPYEQYF
TRBJ2-1 TRBV29-1 - 11 CSVVGYAEQFF
TRBJ2-7 TRBV2 - 14 CASSELAGGGEQYF
TRBJ1-1 TRBV20-1 - 13 CSASLGFDTGAFF
TRBJ2-3 TRBV6-5 many 18 CASRGGQGRQTGTDTQYF
TRBJ2-5 TRBV20-1 few 13 CSAYSSSQETQYF
TRBJ2-5 TRBV20-1 - 15 CSARDPGQGLETQYF
TRBJ2-5 TRBV20-1 - 15 CSAPEGTGTLETQYF
TRBJ1-1 TRBV4-1 - 16 CASSQDWVEAGLEAFF
TRBJ2-7 TRBV20-1 - 19 CSARDIRRREGRWHYEQYF
TRBJ2-7 TRBV7-9 - 16 CASSLDTSGSSYEQYF
TRBJ1-2 TRBV6-5 many 16 CASNNRGMGDNYGYTF
TRBJ2-7 TRBV7-2 - 15 CASSLAQGLLTEQYF
TRBJ2-7 TRBV4-1 many 13 CASSQDASYEQYF
TRBJ2-5 TRBV5-1 few 15 CASSLFGLSQETQYF
TRBJ2-7 TRBV20-1 few 13 CSALASGYYEQYF
TRBJ2-7 TRBV28 few 15 CASSLGDSPSYEQYF
TRBJ2-7 TRBV4-3 - 18 CASSQDPPRGDLYYEQYF
TRBJ2-5 TRBV12-3/TRBV12-4 - 14 CASSFRSDQETQYF
TRBJ2-7 TRBV21-1 few 15 CASSKEELARYEQYF
TRBJ2-7 TRBV4-3 few 15 CASSQTSQVTYEQYF
TRBJ2-4 TRBV12-3/TRBV12-4 many 16 CASSFSGGRSKNIQYF
TRBJ2-7 TRBV9 many 14 CASSVGGGRYEQYF
TRBJ2-7 TRBV20-1 many 16 CSAQEPRSRESYEQYF
TRBJ1-1 TRBV5-1 - 13 CASRLRGDTEAFF
TRBJ1-5 TRBV28 - 11 CATSGGQPQHF
TRBJ2-7 TRBV20-1 many 15 CSARAPTGRLYEQYF
TRBJ2-1 TRBV29-1 many 14 CSVESFSGRNEQFF
TRBJ2-7 TRBV5-1 once 18 CASSKGLAGGPDRREQYF
TRBJ2-2 TRBV20-1 many 15 CSARWGPGNTGELFF
TRBJ2-3 TRBV27 - 14 CASRQDRVGDTQYF
TRBJ1-2 TRBV12-3/TRBV12-4 - 14 CASSFGTRLDGYTF
TRBJ2-2 TRBV7-2 - 16 CASSSPGQGYTGELFF
TRBJ2-1 TRBV24-1 once 15 CATSEQRASYNEQFF
TRBJ2-3 TRBV29-1 few 14 CSVTAGRGWDTQYF
TRBJ2-7 TRBV7-9 many 15 CASSLGRANSYEQYF
TRBJ2-7 TRBV12-3/TRBV12-4 - 16 CASSLGAVRPSYEQYF
TRBJ2-7 TRBV20-1 - 13 CSALSGRSGEQYF
TRBJ2-1 TRBV7-9 - 17 CASSLLGDRGHYNEQFF
TRBJ2-7 TRBV4-1 once 16 CASSQEIGTPSYEQYF
TRBJ1-2 TRBV28 few 14 CASRRQGANYGYTF
TRBJ2-2 TRBV19 few 15 CASRGPNANTGELFF
TRBJ2-2 TRBV5-1 few 19 CASSLAAGDLAVNTGELFF